A single sample gave rise to the 23 T cell receptor beta chains below, sequenced in a study of blood T cell repertoires in COVID-19. TCRdb keeps only in-frame clones here, not all; method: immunoSEQ multiplex PCR. The table records about 140,000 clones, roughly 80% of them present only once. The sequencing input was peripheral blood. The receptors originated from a woman in her forties or fifties with active or convalescent COVID-19.

The DNA of the CDR3 is TGTGCCAGCAGCCGAGGACAGGGTGTGAGCAATCAGCCCCAGCATTTT. It encodes CASSRGQGVSNQPQHF. The chain uses TRBV3-1 (or the pseudogene TRBV3-2) and TRBJ1-5; TRBD1 aligns across 8 bases. V lost 4 bases, J lost 1 base, and 6 bases stayed unmatched. CDR3 length: 16 residues. Germline CDR1 reads LGHDT; CDR2 reads YNNKEL (reference sequence).

The chain uses TRBV6-5 and TRBJ2-1; tentative D call: TRBD2 (6 bases). CDR3 length equals 14 residues. From germline, CDR1 is MNHEY and CDR2 SVGAGI. Trimming shortened V by 6 bases and J by 3 bases, and 12 bases separated the two germline ends. Here the CDR3 reads CASSPTRIYNEQFF. CDR3 DNA: TGTGCCAGCAGCCCGACTAGGATCTACAATGAGCAGTTCTTC.

The chain recombines TRBV5-6 with TRBJ2-3, with 7 bases matching TRBD2. After removal of 4 bases from V and 3 bases from J, the junction contained 2 bases not matched to a gene. The CDR3 is 13 residues long. From germline, CDR1 is SGHDT and CDR2 YYEEEE. This CDR3 is CASSRGETDTQYF. The CDR3 bases are TGTGCCAGCAGCCGGGGGGAAACAGATACGCAGTATTTT.

The chain uses TRBV2 and TRBJ1-2; 7 positions match TRBD1. The V segment lost 6 bases and the J segment 8 bases; nucleotides outside the gene matches: 18. Germline CDR1 SNHLY, CDR2 FYNNEI. The CDR3 spans 16 residues. CDR3 region: CASSPDRARAGSGYTF. CDR3 DNA: TGTGCCAGCAGCCCTGACAGGGCCCGCGCTGGGTCCGGCTACACCTTC.

The chain joins TRBV29-1 to TRBJ2-1; D is perhaps TRBD1 (5 bases). Germline V gives CDR1 SQVTM, CDR2 ANQGSEA. The CDR3 runs to 13 residues. Trimming took 4 bases from V and 6 from J, leaving 13 bases between them. CDR3 sequence reads: CSVASRQGNEQFF. The CDR3 DNA follows: TGCAGCGTTGCGTCGAGGCAGGGCAATGAGCAGTTCTTC.

CDR3 sequence (DNA): TGTGCCAGCAGCTCTCCCCGACAGGGGGCAAATGAAAAACTGTTTTTT. Translating gives CASSSPRQGANEKLFF. The chain joins TRBV5-6 to TRBJ1-4; 10 bases are shared with TRBD1. This CDR3 spans 16 amino acids. The V and J ends lost 3 bases and 5 bases, in that order; junction bases with no gene match: 7. Per the germline V gene, CDR1 is SGHDT and CDR2 is YYEEEE.

The genes are TRBV18 and TRBJ1-6; TRBD1 might be the D (6 bases). With 3 bases removed from V and 0 bases from J, the gap between germline ends came to 12 bases. The CDR3 has 17 residues. Germline V gene lookup returns CDR1 KGHSH and CDR2 LQKENI. The CDR3 DNA reads as TGTGCCAGCTCACCGCGACAGGCCAGCTCCTATAATTCACCCCTCCACTTT. Protein sequence: CASSPRQASSYNSPLHF. Full variable domain (missing parts from reference TRBV18 and TRBJ1-6): NAGVMQNPRHLVRRRGQEARLRCSPMKGHSHVYWYRQLPEEGLKFMVYLQKENIIDESGMPKERFSAEFPKEGPSILRIQQVVRGDSAAYFCASSPRQASSYNSPLHFGNGTRLTVT.

This chain joins TRBV4-1 and TRBJ2-7, with 9 bases lining up with TRBD1. V was pared by 1 base and J by 7 bases, with 14 bases of the junction left unmatched. Per germline, CDR1 MGHRA and CDR2 YSYEKL. This CDR3 is 17 amino acids long. CDR3 sequence reads: CASSQGGPGQGVGEQYF. For the CDR3, the DNA is TGCGCCAGCAGCCAAGGGGGACCGGGACAGGGCGTAGGGGAGCAGTACTTC.

This clone has ten or more counts. The chain combines TRBV4-1 with TRBJ1-1, with no clear D. The CDR3 covers 15 residues. CDR1 and CDR2 from the germline V gene are MGHRA and YSYEKL. The ends were cut back, 0 bases at V and 3 bases at J, with 11 bases in the middle. CDR3 loop: CASSQEVTGDTEAFF. The CDR3 nucleotides read TGCGCCAGCAGCCAAGAAGTAACCGGGGACACTGAAGCTTTCTTT.

The chain carries TRBV7-2 and TRBJ1-5; tentatively, D is TRBD1 (5 bases). V lost 1 base, J lost 2 bases, and 18 bases lay in between. In germline, CDR1 is SGHTA, CDR2 FQGNSA. This CDR3 spans 18 amino acids. CDR3 in amino acids: CASSLDPPQGFGNQPQHF. CDR3 bases: TGTGCCAGCAGCTTAGATCCGCCCCAGGGTTTCGGCAATCAGCCCCAGCATTTT.

This clone appeared a few times. The chain couples TRBV3-1 (or the pseudogene TRBV3-2) to TRBJ1-5; D unclear. Germline assignment: CDR1 LGHDT and CDR2 YNNKEL (reference sequence). The V end was cut by 1 base, the J end by 4 bases, with 5 bases between. The CDR3 totals 13 residues. The CDR3 loop reads CASSQVQNQPQHF. The CDR3 DNA is TGTGCCAGCAGCCAAGTACAGAATCAGCCCCAGCATTTT.

The CDR3 sequence is CAWSAVNSGNTIYF. The CDR3 nucleotides read TGTGCCTGGAGTGCAGTCAACTCTGGAAACACCATATATTTT. The rearrangement joins TRBV30 to TRBJ1-3; D gene uncertain. V was trimmed by 1 base and J by 0 bases, leaving 7 bases between them. The germline V gene has CDR1 GTSNPN and CDR2 SVGIG (reference sequence). The CDR3 totals 14 residues.

The rearrangement joins TRBV7-2 to TRBJ1-4; D may be TRBD1 (5 bases). With 5 bases removed from V and 8 bases from J, the gap between germline ends came to 18 bases. Germline CDR1 SGHTA, CDR2 FQGNSA. The CDR3 covers 15 residues. CDR3 sequence reads: CASSQRGGWGEKLFF. DNA of the CDR3: TGTGCCAGCAGCCAAAGGGGAGGGTGGGGAGAAAAACTGTTTTTT.

In its sample, this clone was seen once. The rearrangement joins TRBV5-1 to TRBJ2-2; 11 nucleotides match TRBD1. CDR3 length equals 18 residues. Germline CDR1 is SGHRS and CDR2 is YFSETQ. V was pared by 5 bases and J by 4 bases, with 13 bases of the junction left unmatched. The CDR3 DNA is TGCGCCAGCAGAGGCGGACAGGGGGCAACACGAGTCACCGGGGAGCTGTTTTTT. Protein sequence: CASRGGQGATRVTGELFF.

The chain recombines TRBV27 with TRBJ2-1, with TRBD2 identical over 9 bases. Trimming took 7 bases from V and 5 from J; bases not matched to a gene: 6. CDR3 length: 14 residues. Looked up from germline, CDR1 is MNHEY and CDR2 is SMNVEV (reference sequence). The chain's CDR3 is CASKRAGGHNEQFF. Written as DNA, the CDR3 is TGTGCCAGCAAAAGGGCGGGGGGGCACAATGAGCAGTTCTTC.

Concerning this clone itself: Mismatch with germline at one junction end may stem from a read error. The rearrangement joins TRBV2 to TRBJ2-7; the match to TRBD2 covers 10 bases. CDR3 size: 15 residues. The germline gives CDR1 SNHLY, CDR2 FYNNEI. CDR3 DNA sequence: TGTGCCAGCAGGGAAGCGGGAGGGGTTTCCTACGAGCAGTACTTC. Its translation is CASREAGGVSYEQYF.

This clone came up once. This chain connects TRBV6-2 or TRBV6-3 to TRBJ2-5, with a weak D call TRBD1 (6 bases). The CDR3 contains 15 residues. V gave up 0 bases and J gave up 6 bases, with 14 bases separating them. CDR1 and CDR2 from the germline V gene are MNHEY and SVGEGT. The CDR3 sequence: CASSYSTGLAKTQYF. The DNA of the CDR3 is TGTGCCAGCAGTTACTCAACAGGGTTGGCGAAGACCCAGTACTTC.

This clone appeared a few times. The chain carries TRBV9 and TRBJ2-5; unclear D gene. CDR1 SGDLS and CDR2 YYNGEE come from the germline V gene. V gave up 2 bases and J gave up 1 base, with 12 bases separating them. CDR3 length: 15 amino acids. CDR3 sequence reads: CASSVGPASQETQYF. In DNA form, the CDR3 reads TGTGCCAGCAGCGTGGGCCCGGCGAGCCAAGAGACCCAGTACTTC.

The J gene is TRBJ2-7, the V gene TRBV7-9, with 10 bases fitting TRBD1. Germline V gives CDR1 SEHNR, CDR2 FQNEAQ (reference sequence). With V trimmed by 4 bases and J by 7 bases, 7 bases remained unmatched. CDR3 length equals 14 residues. The CDR3 DNA reads TGTGCCAGCAGCTCCGGGACAGGGGCGGTAGAGCAGTACTTC. Its translation is CASSSGTGAVEQYF. Together with reference TRBV7-9 and TRBJ2-7, the CDR3 gives the full variable domain: DTGVSQNPRHKITKRGQNVTFRCDPISEHNRLYWYRQTLGQGPEFLTYFQNEAQLEKSRLLSDRFSAERPKGSFSTLEIQRTEQGDSAMYLCASSSGTGAVEQYFGPGTRLTVT.

This clone was found once. The CDR3 reads CASSYERGSEQFF. The CDR3 nucleotides are TGTGCCAGCAGTTACGAAAGGGGTAGTGAGCAGTTCTTC. The V gene is TRBV6-5, the J gene TRBJ2-1; perhaps TRBD1 as D (5 bases). Germline V CDR1 and CDR2: MNHEY, SVGAGI. V was shortened by 2 bases and J by 9 bases, with 11 bases between the two germline ends. This CDR3 has 13 amino acids.

The genes are TRBV12-3 or TRBV12-4 and TRBJ1-5; D gene ambiguous. The CDR3 consists of 13 residues. With 3 bases removed from V and 3 bases from J, the gap between germline ends came to 6 bases. The CDR3 protein is CASSFRDNQPQHF. In nucleotides, the CDR3 is TGTGCCAGCAGTTTCCGGGACAATCAGCCCCAGCATTTT.

This chain links TRBV25-1 with TRBJ1-4; possible D gene TRBD1, 6 bases. V was clipped by 2 bases and J by 4 bases, with 11 bases between them. The germline V gene encodes CDR1 MGHDK and CDR2 SYGVNS. The length of the CDR3 is 15 residues. For the CDR3, the DNA is TGTGCCAGCAGTGAACTGACAGGAAGTAATGAAAAACTGTTTTTT. It yields the protein CASSELTGSNEKLFF.

This clone was recorded at least ten times. Other nucleotide sequences in the sample specify the same CDR3. J is TRBJ2-4 and V is TRBV11-2; a weak D match, TRBD2 (7 bases). This CDR3 region has 17 residues. V dropped 0 bases and J dropped 6 bases, with 18 bases sitting between them. The germline CDR1 and CDR2 sequences are SGHAT and FQNNGV. CDR3 sequence: CASSLERGGGSLNIQYF. DNA of the CDR3: TGTGCCAGCAGCTTAGAAAGGGGGGGTGGGAGTTTAAACATTCAGTACTTC.